This T cell receptor (beta chain) was captured by sequencing in a study of post-analysis software for immune sequencing data. Study-wide context: Relapsing-remitting, secondary progressive and progressive-relapsing forms made up the multiple sclerosis disease courses.

General study results and limits: Significantly lower normalized Chao1 diversity was found in patients with multiple sclerosis relative to controls. Patients used about five TRBV segments, including TRBV5-6, TRBV5-1 and TRBV20-1, more often than controls.

The length of the CDR3 is 13 residues. After removal of 7 bases from V and 6 bases from J, the junction contained 4 bases not matched to a gene. Built from TCR beta cDNA, the libraries had unique molecular identifiers in them. T cells, roughly 0.95 to 10 million of them, yielded some 500,000 cDNA molecules. TCRdb redid the calling of the PCR reads with MiXCR, one entry per CDR3 protein. The sample includes some 700,000 distinct CDR3 sequences, roughly three fifths of them seen just once. Turning to this clonotype: As yet, its antigen is unknown.

This sequence originates from a girl aged 2 to 9 with multiple sclerosis. V and J are TRBV12-3 or TRBV12-4 and TRBJ1-5, with 9 bases matching TRBD1. The sequencing input was blood. The CDR3 spells CASTWDRAQPQHF. Here the CDR3 DNA reads TGTGCCAGCACCTGGGACAGGGCTCAGCCCCAGCATTTT.